This T cell receptor beta chain comes out of a study of blood T cell repertoires in COVID-19. Study-wide background: Samples taken during acute and convalescent COVID-19 were collected in the United States, Italy and Spain. The analysed material was cDNA or gDNA that came from T cells, B-cell-depleted T cells, or PBMCs.

It was during active infection that Seattle patients were enrolled and then longitudinally followed. The authors' processing: Counts of nucleated cells, estimated from reference gene primer amplification, were obtained. Clones were sequenced by immunoSEQ multiplex PCR, and TCRdb holds only the in-frame ones, with some missing. V and J calls plus clone size are reproduced from that table; the DNA served to infer D and trimming. The sample has around 300,000 clones, about 87% seen once. The CDR3 runs 15 residues. The sequence came from a woman in her twenties or thirties with COVID-19, enrolled during active disease. Sequenced input: peripheral blood. This sequence joins TRBV21-1 and TRBJ1-1; the table calls TRBD1, which could not be checked here. TRBV21-1 constitutes a pseudogene. CDR3 sequence: CASSKGQTPNTEAFF. For the CDR3, the DNA is TGTGCCAGCAGCAAGGGGCAAACACCGAACACTGAAGCTTTCTTT.